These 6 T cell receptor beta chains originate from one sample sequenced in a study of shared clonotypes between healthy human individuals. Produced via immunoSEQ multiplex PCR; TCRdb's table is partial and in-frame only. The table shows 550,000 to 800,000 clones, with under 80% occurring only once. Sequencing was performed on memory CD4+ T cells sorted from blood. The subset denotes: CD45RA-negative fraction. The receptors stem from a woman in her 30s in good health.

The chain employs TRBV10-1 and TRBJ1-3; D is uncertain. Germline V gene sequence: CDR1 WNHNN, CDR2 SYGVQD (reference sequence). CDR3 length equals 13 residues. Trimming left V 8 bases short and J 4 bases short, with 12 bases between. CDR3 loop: CASRAGHGNTIYF. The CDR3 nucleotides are TGCGCCAGCCGGGCCGGGCACGGAAACACCATATATTTT.

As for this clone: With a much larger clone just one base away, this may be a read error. The CDR3 loop is CASSWGQQETQYF. CDR3 in DNA: TGTGCCAGCAGCTGGGGACAGCAAGAGACCCAGTACTTC. The chain joins TRBV6-1 to TRBJ2-5; 7 positions match TRBD1. The CDR3 runs 13 residues. Germline-derived CDR1 and CDR2 are MNHNS and SASEGT. V shed 6 bases, J shed 2 bases, and the junction held 3 bases outside the gene matches.

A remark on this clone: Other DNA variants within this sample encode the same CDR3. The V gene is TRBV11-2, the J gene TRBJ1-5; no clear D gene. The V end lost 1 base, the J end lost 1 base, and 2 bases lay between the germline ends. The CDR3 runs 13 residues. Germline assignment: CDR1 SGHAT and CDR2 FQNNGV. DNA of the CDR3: TGTGCCAGCAGCTTAGCCAGCAATCAGCCCCAGCATTTT. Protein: CASSLASNQPQHF.

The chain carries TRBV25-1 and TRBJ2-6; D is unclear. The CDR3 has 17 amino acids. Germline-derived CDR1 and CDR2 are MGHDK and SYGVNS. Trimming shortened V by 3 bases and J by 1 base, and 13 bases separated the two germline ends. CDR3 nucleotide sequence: TGTGCCAGCAGTGACACCCAATCCGCGTCTGGGGCCAACGTCCTGACTTTC. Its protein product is CASSDTQSASGANVLTF.

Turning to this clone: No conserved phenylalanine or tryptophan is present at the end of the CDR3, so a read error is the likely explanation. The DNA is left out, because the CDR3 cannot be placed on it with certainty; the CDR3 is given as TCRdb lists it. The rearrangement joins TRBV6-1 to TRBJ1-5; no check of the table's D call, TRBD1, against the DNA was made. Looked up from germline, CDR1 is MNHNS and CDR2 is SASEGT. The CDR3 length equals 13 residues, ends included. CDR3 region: CASSEQLVGQTAL.

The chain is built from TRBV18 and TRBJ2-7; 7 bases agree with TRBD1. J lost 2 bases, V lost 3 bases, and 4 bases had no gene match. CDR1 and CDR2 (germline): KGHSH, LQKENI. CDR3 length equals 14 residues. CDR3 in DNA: TGTGCCAGCTCACCTGGGGACAGCACCTACGAGCAGTACTTC. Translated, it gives CASSPGDSTYEQYF.